This T cell receptor beta chain was found in a study of OX40 agonist ivuxolimab in advanced cancers. Study-wide background: Mean age approximately 59 years, range roughly 23 to 79; 82.7% male. Patients achieving partial responses numbered three: one hepatocellular carcinoma case and two cutaneous melanoma cases.

Produced via immunoSEQ multiplex PCR; TCRdb's table is partial and in-frame only. The sample consists of some 17,000 clones, 90% to 95% of them appearing once. Findings and caveats of the study: The antigen specificity of the peripheral T cells (those that were expanded) was not determined. Mean expanded clone counts were higher in CD8+ than CD4+ T cells.

The CDR3 covers 13 residues. Trimming shortened V by 7 bases and J by 7 bases, and 14 bases separated the two germline ends. The germline CDR1 and CDR2 sequences are LNHDA and SQIVND (reference sequence). As for this clone: Its antigen remains unidentified.

The clonotype was recovered from an adult with an advanced solid tumor such as melanoma, head and neck, liver or kidney cancer. V gene TRBV19 combines with J gene TRBJ1-5; D call uncertain. Sequenced here: CD4+ or CD8+ T cells sorted from blood, sampled in a trial of the OX40 agonist ivuxolimab. CDR3 in DNA: TGTGCCAGTAAAGGAGAGACGGGGCAGCCCCAGCATTTT. Protein: CASKGETGQPQHF.